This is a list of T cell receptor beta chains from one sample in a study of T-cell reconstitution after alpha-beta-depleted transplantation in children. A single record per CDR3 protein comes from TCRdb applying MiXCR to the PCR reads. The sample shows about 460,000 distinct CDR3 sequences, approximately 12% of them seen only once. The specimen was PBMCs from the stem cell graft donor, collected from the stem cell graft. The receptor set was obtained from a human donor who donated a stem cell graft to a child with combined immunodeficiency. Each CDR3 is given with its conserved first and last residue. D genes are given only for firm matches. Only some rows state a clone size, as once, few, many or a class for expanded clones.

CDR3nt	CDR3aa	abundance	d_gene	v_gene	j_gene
TGTGCCAGCAGCTTAGCCCCGGGGCTTAGCAATCAGCCCCAGCATTTT	CASSLAPGLSNQPQHF	many	.	TRBV7-6	TRBJ1-5
TGTGCCATCAGTGAGAGGGAGGGCTATGGCTACACCTTC	CAISEREGYGYTF	.	.	TRBV10-3	TRBJ1-2
TGCAGCGTCGACCGACAGGGGGCGGGGGAGACCCAGTACTTC	CSVDRQGAGETQYF	many	TRBD1	TRBV29-1	TRBJ2-5
TGCAGTGCCCGACCGTCGACTAGCGTCCAAGAGACCCAGTACTTC	CSARPSTSVQETQYF	few	TRBD2	TRBV20-1	TRBJ2-5
TGTGCCAGCAGCCCTACAGGGGGGTACCAGCCCCAGCATTTT	CASSPTGGYQPQHF	.	TRBD1	TRBV9	TRBJ1-5
TGTGCCACCAGCAGACGGGGGATTAGCTATGAGCAGTTCTTC	CATSRRGISYEQFF	many	.	TRBV15	TRBJ2-1
TGTGCCAGCAGCCATGATCCTTCCTACGAGCAGTACTTC	CASSHDPSYEQYF	few	.	TRBV3-1	TRBJ2-7
TGCAGTGCCTTTCCGTTTGTAGGGCCAGCCGAAGAGACCCAGTACTTC	CSAFPFVGPAEETQYF	few	.	TRBV20-1	TRBJ2-5
TGTGCCATCAGTGAGTTGGACAGGGAAGGAGGCTACACCTTC	CAISELDREGGYTF	many	TRBD1	TRBV10-3	TRBJ1-2
TGCAGCGTTGAAGACCCGGGGTTTGCAGATACGCAGTATTTT	CSVEDPGFADTQYF	.	.	TRBV29-1	TRBJ2-3
TGCAGTGCTAGAGATGCTGGCTTTTGGGGTTTAAGGTGGTTTTTT	CSARDAGFWGLRWFF	.	.	TRBV20-1	TRBJ1-4
TGCGCCAGCAGCCAAGTTGGGGCAGGGGTCGGTGGTCAGCCCCAGCATTTT	CASSQVGAGVGGQPQHF	few	.	TRBV4-1	TRBJ1-5
TGTGCCATCCAACCTGGGGCCAACGTCCTGACTTTC	CAIQPGANVLTF	.	.	TRBV12-3/TRBV12-4	TRBJ2-6
TGTGCCAGCAGTTTCGTTCTAAGCACAGATACGCAGTATTTT	CASSFVLSTDTQYF	.	.	TRBV27	TRBJ2-3
TGTGCTAGTGGTTCCGGAACGGCAACCCAGTACTTC	CASGSGTATQYF	few	.	TRBV12-5	TRBJ2-5
TGTGCCAGCAGTCAGGGGACAGGAGGTTACACTGAAGCTTTCTTT	CASSQGTGGYTEAFF	.	TRBD1	TRBV6-2/TRBV6-3	TRBJ1-1
TGTGCCACCAGTGATTTTGCCGGTAACTACAATGAGCAGTTCTTC	CATSDFAGNYNEQFF	.	.	TRBV24-1	TRBJ2-1
TGTGCCAGCAGGCTGACAGGCCCGACCTACGAGCAGTACTTC	CASRLTGPTYEQYF	few	.	TRBV27	TRBJ2-7